The 17 T cell receptor beta chains presented below share a single source sample, sequenced in a study of CD8 T cells in Susac syndrome. The RNA, roughly 0.45 to 1 ug, was put through reverse transcription using random hexamers. Via MiXCR, TCRdb re-called the immunoSEQ multiplex PCR reads, giving one row per CDR3 protein. Of around 230,000 distinct CDR3 sequences in the sample, less than 96% were seen once. The source material was CD4+ T cells from PBMCs. These receptors all stem from a human donor with Susac syndrome.

The CDR3 DNA reads as TGTGCCAGCAGTTACAGGGGACAGGAGCATTATGGCTACACCTTC. This codes for CASSYRGQEHYGYTF. The V call is TRBV6-5, the J call TRBJ1-2; 8 nucleotides line up with TRBD1. CDR1 and CDR2 from the germline V gene are MNHEY and SVGAGI. The CDR3 length is 15 residues. With 2 bases clipped from V and 5 bases from J, the junction kept 7 bases outside the gene matches.

The genes are TRBV5-4 and TRBJ2-5; the D gene is possibly TRBD1 (7 bases). Trimming cost V 4 bases and J 5 bases, with 18 bases left between them. CDR3 length: 15 amino acids. Germline lookup yields CDR1 SGHNT and CDR2 YYREEE (reference sequence). The CDR3 region has the DNA TGTGCCAGCAGCCCTGGCGGGACAGCGTTGGAGACCCAGTACTTC. This translates into CASSPGGTALETQYF.

J is TRBJ2-7 and V is TRBV29-1, with 7 bases that match TRBD1. This CDR3 spans 12 amino acids. Germline values: CDR1 SQVTM, CDR2 ANQGSEA. V was clipped by 7 bases and J by 3 bases; unmatched bases: 6. The CDR3 is CSAGTDFYEQYF. In nucleotides, the CDR3 is TGCAGCGCGGGGACAGACTTCTACGAGCAGTACTTC.

Regarding this clonotype: Germline and junction disagree at one end, which may indicate a read error. The genes are TRBV5-1 and TRBJ2-7, with D perhaps TRBD1 (6 bases). This CDR3 is built from 12 residues. Germline CDR1 reads SGHRS; CDR2 reads YFSETQ. Here the CDR3 reads CASSLDRYEQYF. As DNA, the CDR3 is TGTGCCAGCAGTCTCGACAGGTACGAGCAGTACTTC. The full variable domain, with the rest looked up from reference TRBV5-1 and TRBJ2-7, is KAGVTQTPRYLIKTRGQQVTLSCSPISGHRSVSWYQQTPGQGLQFLFEYFSETQRNKGNFPGRFSGRQFSNSRSEMNVSTLELGDSALYLCASSLDRYEQYFGPGTRLTVT.

V gene TRBV23-1 combines with J gene TRBJ2-7; possible D gene TRBD2, 6 bases. Being an ORF, TRBV23-1 has a function that is uncertain. The CDR3 totals 14 residues. V dropped 0 bases and J dropped 5 bases, with 11 bases sitting between them. The CDR3 sequence: CASSQSGSSDEQYF. CDR3 nucleotide sequence: TGCGCCAGCAGTCAATCGGGCTCTAGCGACGAGCAGTACTTC.

This sequence joins TRBV29-1 and TRBJ1-1; possible D gene TRBD1, 6 bases. The CDR3 length is 13 residues. V gave up 5 bases and J gave up 1 base, with 11 bases separating them. Germline V gene data show CDR1 as SQVTM and CDR2 as ANQGSEA. CDR3 amino acids: CSVLRGTNTEAFF. The DNA for the CDR3 is TGCAGCGTTCTCAGGGGTACGAACACTGAAGCTTTCTTT. The complete variable domain, with remaining parts taken from reference TRBV29-1 and TRBJ1-1, reads SAVISQKPSRDICQRGTSLTIQCQVDSQVTMMFWYRQQPGQSLTLIATANQGSEATYESGFVIDKFPISRPNLTFSTLTVSNMSPEDSSIYLCSVLRGTNTEAFFGQGTRLTVV.

The chain combines TRBV18 with TRBJ2-7; TRBD1 matches at 7 bases. CDR1 and CDR2 from the germline V gene are KGHSH and LQKENI. The ends lost 3 bases at V and 3 bases at J; junction bases unmatched: 5. The CDR3 has 14 residues. For the CDR3, the DNA is TGTGCCAGCTCACCCCCGGGACAGAACTACGAGCAGTACTTC. Its translation: CASSPPGQNYEQYF.

The chain has TRBV28 and TRBJ2-7; the D gene is possibly TRBD2 (6 bases). The ends were cut back, 4 bases at V and 5 bases at J, with 18 bases in the middle. Germline V gives CDR1 MDHEN, CDR2 SYDVKM. The CDR3 consists of 15 residues. The DNA for the CDR3 is TGTGCCAGCAGTTCTCCCCCGCGGGGTCAGGACGAGCAGTACTTC. This gives the protein CASSSPPRGQDEQYF.

The V call is TRBV18, the J call TRBJ2-1; D ambiguous. The CDR3 spans 11 residues. Germline lookup yields CDR1 KGHSH and CDR2 LQKENI. Trimming stripped 3 bases from V and 10 bases from J, with 7 bases between. For the CDR3, the DNA is TGTGCCAGCTCACCCGTCCAGGAGCAGTTCTTC. Translation: CASSPVQEQFF.

The chain is built from TRBV14 and TRBJ2-7; a possible D gene is TRBD1 (5 bases). Germline V lookup: CDR1 SGHDN, CDR2 FVKESK. Deletions cut 4 bases from V and 2 bases from J, with 9 bases between. This CDR3 has 13 amino acids. This chain's CDR3 is CASSLRVPYEQYF. The CDR3 coding sequence is TGTGCCAGCAGCCTCAGGGTCCCCTACGAGCAGTACTTC.

The chain couples TRBV27 to TRBJ1-2, with TRBD1 matching 9 bases. The CDR3 length is 14 residues. The J segment lost 5 bases and the V segment lost 6 bases, leaving 7 bases of the junction unmatched. Germline V CDR1 and CDR2: MNHEY, SMNVEV (reference sequence). The DNA for the CDR3 is TGTGCCAGCAGATTACAGGGGGCGGGTTATGGCTACACCTTC. This translates into CASRLQGAGYGYTF.

The rearrangement uses TRBV21-1 and TRBJ2-4; the table's D call, TRBD1, has no DNA check behind it. TRBV21-1 is a known pseudogene. The CDR3 runs 17 residues. CDR3 bases: TGTGCCAGCAGCAAAGGGACAGGGTCCCTAGCCAAAAACATTCAGTACTTC. It encodes CASSKGTGSLAKNIQYF.

The chain recombines TRBV20-1 with TRBJ2-7; the match to TRBD2 covers 8 bases. The germline V gene has CDR1 DFQATT and CDR2 SNEGSKA (reference sequence). The V gene end was trimmed by 6 bases and the J gene end by 1 base; junction bases not matched to a gene: 5. The CDR3 extends over 13 amino acids. CDR3 sequence reads: CSALPSGSYEQYF. CDR3 sequence (DNA): TGCAGTGCCTTACCTAGCGGGTCCTACGAGCAGTACTTC.

The chain uses TRBV13 and TRBJ1-5; D not resolved. V lost 2 bases to trimming and J lost 4 bases, with 9 bases between them. The CDR3 covers 14 residues. The germline gives CDR1 PRHDT, CDR2 FYEKMQ (reference sequence). CDR3 loop: CASSLKSVNQPQHF. CDR3 DNA sequence: TGTGCCAGCAGCTTAAAGTCGGTGAATCAGCCCCAGCATTTT.

The chain is built from TRBV28 and TRBJ2-3; the match to TRBD2 covers 11 bases. CDR1 and CDR2 (germline): MDHEN, SYDVKM. Trimming took 6 bases from V and 7 from J; bases not matched to a gene: 9. The CDR3 spans 15 residues. DNA for the CDR3: TGTGCCAGCAGCCTTAGCGGGAGGGCCGAATATACGCAGTATTTT. Amino acid sequence: CASSLSGRAEYTQYF.

V usage is TRBV10-3 and J usage is TRBJ1-4; D ambiguous. CDR1 and CDR2 from the germline V gene are ENHRY and SYGVKD. The CDR3 is made up of 14 amino acids. The germline V and J ends were trimmed by 9 bases and 7 bases, with 18 bases remaining between them. The CDR3 sequence: CAIGEDVDGEKLFF. The DNA of the CDR3 is TGTGCCATTGGGGAAGACGTGGACGGTGAAAAACTGTTTTTT.

The chain recombines TRBV20-1 with TRBJ2-7; D is perhaps TRBD2 (5 bases). This CDR3 spans 12 amino acids. Germline-derived CDR1 and CDR2 are DFQATT and SNEGSKA (reference sequence). Trimming took 6 bases from V and 2 from J, leaving 11 bases between them. In nucleotides, the CDR3 is TGCAGTGCCATAGACTACACCTACGAGCAGTACTTC. Amino acids: CSAIDYTYEQYF.